This TCR beta chain is drawn from a study of cytomegalovirus exposure and HLA in healthy donors. Overall study context: In a previous analysis, around 110 million unique TCR beta sequences were found from roughly 180 million T cells.

Findings and caveats of the study: Previous analysis showed most TCR beta V segments were productive about 87% or about 30% of the time. There were some V segments, including TRBV6-2 and TRBV6-3, excluded as indistinguishable. Later analysis revealed greater clonal expansion in HLA-associated TCR beta chains than in equally common others.

About this clone: Its target is unknown.

Germline CDR1 reads SNHLY; CDR2 reads FYNNEI. The CDR3 extends over 14 amino acids. After removal of 6 bases from V and 3 bases from J, the junction contained 1 base not matched to a gene. The PCR was carried out with 60 Vbeta primers and 13 Jbeta primers. Sequencing was performed with immunoSEQ multiplex PCR; in TCRdb, only in-frame clones are kept and a portion is missing. The sample records 140,000 to 150,000 clones, about three quarters being singletons. The V gene is TRBV2, the J gene TRBJ2-5; 13 nucleotides align to TRBD2. Sequencing was performed on PBMCs. The TCR was taken from a man between 35 and 55 years old in good health and CMV-seropositive. DNA for the CDR3: TGTGCCAGCAGGGGGACTAGCGGGAAAGAGACCCAGTACTTC. Its translation: CASRGTSGKETQYF. Drawing the rest from reference TRBV2 and TRBJ2-5, the complete variable domain is EPEVTQTPSHQVTQMGQEVILRCVPISNHLYFYWYRQILGQKVEFLVSFYNNEISEKSEIFDDQFSVERPDGSNFTLKIRSTKLEDSAMYFCASRGTSGKETQYFGPGTRLLVL.